These 25 T cell receptor beta chains came from one sample sequenced in a study of T cells expressing NK-cell markers. TCRdb reprocessed the 5' RACE reads and stores each CDR3 protein as one record, lacking DNA. The sample totals 500,000 to 600,000 distinct CDR3 sequences; its top ten clones hold under 4.5%. The sample comprised blood T cells: a sorted CD56 or NKG2C T cell subset, CD4+ or CD8+ T cells, or bulk PBMC T cells (not recorded which). The receptors come from a man between 18 and 29 years old in good health.

This chain links TRBV9 with TRBJ2-1; TCRdb gives TRBD2 as the D gene, but with no DNA this cannot be confirmed. Germline values: CDR1 SGDLS, CDR2 YYNGEE. There are 18 residues in the CDR3. The CDR3 region is CASSVVAGGIPTDNEQFF.

J is TRBJ2-7 and V is TRBV29-1; absent DNA, TCRdb's TRBD1 call cannot be checked. The germline CDR1 and CDR2 sequences are SQVTM and ANQGSEA. The CDR3 covers 14 residues. The CDR3 reads CSVMTGTGNLEQYF.

The chain recombines TRBV27 with TRBJ2-1; the TRBD1 assignment by TCRdb is unverifiable without DNA. CDR1 is MNHEY, CDR2 SMNVEV, per germline (reference sequence). The CDR3 is 15 amino acids. The CDR3 reads CASSFALGTYNEQFF.

V is TRBV20-1 and J is TRBJ2-1; TCRdb's assignment of TRBD2 cannot be checked, as there is no DNA. The CDR3 has 16 amino acids. CDR1 and CDR2 from the germline V gene are DFQATT and SNEGSKA (reference sequence). The CDR3 protein is CSARGPTSGSPREQFF.

The chain carries TRBV12-3 or TRBV12-4 and TRBJ2-1; absent DNA, TCRdb's TRBD2 call cannot be checked. The CDR3 consists of 15 residues. The CDR3 sequence: CASSRLATSYNEQFF.

The chain links TRBV12-3 or TRBV12-4 to TRBJ1-2; TCRdb proposes TRBD1, but this gene call is untestable without DNA. The length of the CDR3 is 14 residues. CDR3: CASSSSGVGYGYTF.

The chain recombines TRBV7-8 with TRBJ2-5; the TCRdb call, TRBD2, lacks DNA for checking. Per the germline V gene, CDR1 is SGHVS and CDR2 is FQNEAQ. The CDR3 contains 14 residues. CDR3 sequence: CASSKLAGGETQYF.

The chain uses TRBV5-1 and TRBJ1-1. There are 15 residues in the CDR3. Looked up from germline, CDR1 is SGHRS and CDR2 is YFSETQ. This CDR3 is CASSLNKSANTEAFF.

This rearrangement joins TRBV5-1 to TRBJ1-2; TCRdb's assignment of TRBD1 cannot be checked, as there is no DNA. Germline values: CDR1 SGHRS, CDR2 YFSETQ. The CDR3 runs to 12 residues. The CDR3 loop reads CASSPDSYGYTF.

The rearrangement links TRBV29-1 to TRBJ2-3. The CDR3 sequence is 14 residues long. The germline CDR1 and CDR2 sequences are SQVTM and ANQGSEA. This CDR3 reads CSVVPFRRTDTQYF.

The gene calls are TRBV24-1 and TRBJ2-1. The CDR3 has 13 residues. Germline V gene sequence: CDR1 KGHDR, CDR2 SFDVKD. CDR3 in amino acids: CATSRSLADEQFF.

The chain joins TRBV20-1 to TRBJ2-3; no DNA is available, so the TRBD1 call from TCRdb remains unchecked. The CDR3 runs to 17 residues. Germline values: CDR1 DFQATT, CDR2 SNEGSKA (reference sequence). CDR3 in amino acids: CSARGLGQVLSTDTQYF.

The V and J genes are TRBV25-1 and TRBJ2-6; TCRdb selects TRBD1, and the lack of DNA leaves this call unchecked. Germline V gene sequence: CDR1 MGHDK, CDR2 SYGVNS. There are 16 residues in the CDR3. The CDR3 reads CASSEYAGSGANVLTF. The full variable domain, rest sourced from reference TRBV25-1 and TRBJ2-6, is EADIYQTPRYLVIGTGKKITLECSQTMGHDKMYWYQQDPGMELHLIHYSYGVNSTEKGDLSSESTVSRIRTEHFPLTLESARPSHTSQYLCASSEYAGSGANVLTFGAGSRLTVL.

This chain connects TRBV11-2 to TRBJ2-1; TCRdb calls TRBD2, which cannot be checked without DNA. Germline V gives CDR1 SGHAT, CDR2 FQNNGV. There are 16 residues in the CDR3. CDR3 sequence: CASSTLWTSGSNEQFF.

V and J are TRBV24-1 and TRBJ2-5; TCRdb calls TRBD2, which cannot be checked without DNA. The CDR3 is made up of 13 amino acids. The germline V gene encodes CDR1 KGHDR and CDR2 SFDVKD. CDR3 sequence: CATSDSGGLAQYF.

V and J are TRBV27 and TRBJ2-5; the TCRdb call, TRBD1, lacks DNA for checking. Germline V gene data show CDR1 as MNHEY and CDR2 as SMNVEV (reference sequence). The CDR3 is made up of 15 amino acids. The CDR3 loop is CASSPAGDREETQYF.

The chain uses TRBV7-9 and TRBJ1-4; TCRdb indicates TRBD1, and absent DNA this call remains unverified. The CDR3 sequence is 15 residues long. CDR1 is SEHNR, CDR2 FQNEAQ, per germline (reference sequence). CDR3 loop: CASSLALGEREKLFF. The entire variable domain, with the rest obtained from reference TRBV7-9 and TRBJ1-4, is as follows: DTGVSQNPRHKITKRGQNVTFRCDPISEHNRLYWYRQTLGQGPEFLTYFQNEAQLEKSRLLSDRFSAERPKGSFSTLEIQRTEQGDSAMYLCASSLALGEREKLFFGSGTQLSVL.

J is TRBJ2-5 and V is TRBV3-1; TCRdb names TRBD2, which stays unverified in the absence of DNA. The germline CDR1 and CDR2 sequences are LGHDT and YNNKEL (reference sequence). This CDR3 has 14 amino acids. CDR3 sequence reads: CASTTGLAVETQYF.

This sequence joins TRBV2 and TRBJ2-3; the D call from TCRdb, TRBD1, cannot be confirmed without DNA. Germline lookup yields CDR1 SNHLY and CDR2 FYNNEI. The CDR3 contains 14 residues. This chain's CDR3 is CASSEEMGAESQYF.

The chain uses TRBV6-2 or TRBV6-3 and TRBJ2-7; TCRdb returns TRBD2, unconfirmable since there is no DNA. The CDR3 consists of 17 residues. From germline, CDR1 is MNHEY and CDR2 SVGEGT. The CDR3 is CASSYGLAGGPLYEQYF.

The rearrangement uses TRBV5-1 and TRBJ1-2; TCRdb calls TRBD1, which cannot be checked without DNA. The CDR3 consists of 12 residues. Germline V CDR1 and CDR2: SGHRS, YFSETQ. The CDR3 protein is CASSSQGDGYTF. The variable domain in full, completed from reference TRBV5-1 and TRBJ1-2, reads KAGVTQTPRYLIKTRGQQVTLSCSPISGHRSVSWYQQTPGQGLQFLFEYFSETQRNKGNFPGRFSGRQFSNSRSEMNVSTLELGDSALYLCASSSQGDGYTFGSGTRLTVV.

The rearrangement joins TRBV20-1 to TRBJ1-5; TCRdb outputs TRBD1, but without DNA this stays unchecked. CDR1 is DFQATT and CDR2 is SNEGSKA in the germline V gene (reference sequence). The CDR3 runs to 15 residues. CDR3 loop: CSARQGTYSNQPQHF.

The chain is built from TRBV4-1 and TRBJ2-1; the D call from TCRdb, TRBD2, cannot be confirmed without DNA. CDR1 and CDR2 (germline): MGHRA, YSYEKL. This CDR3 has 13 residues. CDR3 amino acids: CASSRPDRSEQFF.

CDR3 region: CASSFEGLSYEQYF. V and J are TRBV5-1 and TRBJ2-7; TCRdb's assignment of TRBD1 cannot be checked, as there is no DNA. CDR1 is SGHRS, CDR2 YFSETQ, per germline. The CDR3 length is 14 residues.

The chain has TRBV12-3 or TRBV12-4 and TRBJ2-7; lacking DNA, the TRBD1 call made by TCRdb goes unchecked. The CDR3 has 15 residues. The CDR3 here is CASSPTGTDRYEQYF.